The 21 T cell receptor beta chains in this list originate from one sample, sequenced in a study of T cell repertoires in cytomegalovirus infection. TCRdb redid the calling of the reads with MiXCR, one entry per CDR3 protein. Of fewer than 1,000,000 distinct CDR3 sequences detected, roughly 30% appear once; the ten largest clones hold roughly 13%. These receptors lack a known antigen. This sample comprised cultured CD8+ T cells from PBMCs, obtained from culture after CMV antigen stimulation. The receptor set was obtained from a human donor in good health (CMV status not recorded). Some clones in this sample may be carry-over from other donors' samples.

The chain employs TRBV27 and TRBJ1-6, with D perhaps TRBD1 (5 bases). V lost 1 base and J 14 bases, leaving 12 bases between the germline ends. Germline assignment: CDR1 MNHEY and CDR2 SMNVEV (reference sequence). The CDR3 extends over 13 amino acids. The CDR3 coding sequence is TGTGCCAGCAGTTTATTGGGCAGGGAGGCCCTCCACTTT. This sequence encodes CASSLLGREALHF.

This rearrangement joins TRBV27 to TRBJ1-5; D is uncertain. V lost 6 bases and J lost 3, with 15 bases in between. The CDR3 has 15 amino acids. CDR1 is MNHEY, CDR2 SMNVEV, per germline (reference sequence). The CDR3 region has the DNA TGTGCCAGCAGCCTCTTAGGAGGGTACAATCAGCCCCAGCATTTT. Translated, it gives CASSLLGGYNQPQHF.

As regards this clonotype: A junction boundary mismatches the germline segment, possibly from a read error. The CDR3 loop reads CTSSLIGGRAGYTF. Here the CDR3 DNA reads TGTACCAGCAGTTTAATTGGGGGGAGAGCTGGCTACACCTTC. The chain employs TRBV12-3 or TRBV12-4 and TRBJ1-2, with a weak D call TRBD1 (5 bases). The CDR3 covers 14 residues.

This clonotype occurred a few times. The genes are TRBV20-1 and TRBJ2-7; D remains unclear. The V gene's germline CDR1 is DFQATT and CDR2 SNEGSKA (reference sequence). The CDR3 has 13 residues. Trimming removed 0 bases from V and 4 bases from J, with 10 bases in between. The CDR3 DNA reads as TGCAGTGCTAGAGATCAAACGGATTACGAGCAGTACGTC. It yields the protein CSARDQTDYEQYV.

The sample holds many counts of this clonotype. This chain connects TRBV12-3 or TRBV12-4 to TRBJ1-1; 8 nucleotides agree with TRBD1. The trim removed 2 bases at V and 1 base at J, leaving 3 bases unmatched. This CDR3 comprises 15 residues. The DNA for the CDR3 is TGTGCCAGCAGTTTACCGGACAGGGAGAACACTGAAGCTTTCTTT. Protein: CASSLPDRENTEAFF.

This clonotype has ten or more counts. This sequence joins TRBV7-2 and TRBJ1-1, with TRBD1 matching over 8 bases. J was trimmed by 6 bases and V by 5 bases; bases with no gene match: 5. Germline V CDR1 and CDR2: SGHTA, FQGNSA. This CDR3 comprises 13 residues. CDR3 region: CASSRTGGPEAFF. DNA of the CDR3: TGTGCCAGCAGCCGCACAGGGGGGCCTGAAGCTTTCTTT. Based on the CDR3 plus reference TRBV7-2 and TRBJ1-1, the full variable domain is GAGVSQSPSNKVTEKGKDVELRCDPISGHTALYWYRQSLGQGLEFLIYFQGNSAPDKSGLPSDRFSAERTGGSVSTLTIQRTQQEDSAVYLCASSRTGGPEAFFGQGTRLTVV.

The DNA for the CDR3 is TGTGCCAGCAGCGGAGGTCCGGGACTAGCGGGTGATGGGGTCCAAAGGAACACAGATACGCAGTATTTT. Translation: CASSGGPGLAGDGVQRNTDTQYF. The V gene is TRBV9, the J gene TRBJ2-3; TRBD2 matches 12 bases. V was pared by 3 bases and J by 2 bases, with 25 bases of the junction left unmatched. CDR3 length: 23 residues. The germline gives CDR1 SGDLS, CDR2 YYNGEE.

This clonotype came up many times. The rearrangement joins TRBV6-1 to TRBJ1-5; D ambiguous. V lost 7 bases and J lost 3, with 13 bases in between. Per germline, CDR1 MNHNS and CDR2 SASEGT. The CDR3 length is 14 residues. The CDR3 coding sequence is TGTGCCAGCACCCCCCGAGGGATCAATCAGCCCCAGCATTTT. Protein sequence: CASTPRGINQPQHF.

This clonotype was seen a handful of times. The V and J genes are TRBV7-6 and TRBJ2-7; TRBD2 might be the D (5 bases). This CDR3 is built from 13 residues. Deletions cut 0 bases from V and 3 bases from J, with 6 bases between. The germline gives CDR1 SGHVS, CDR2 FNYEAQ. The CDR3 reads CASSLAGVYEQYV. The CDR3 DNA is TGTGCCAGCAGCTTAGCCGGGGTCTACGAGCAGTACGTC.

This clonotype was counted a few times. The rearrangement joins TRBV9 to TRBJ2-3, with 9 bases fitting TRBD2. V gave up 0 bases and J gave up 5 bases; unmatched junction bases: 7. This CDR3 has 16 amino acids. Germline values: CDR1 SGDLS, CDR2 YYNGEE. The CDR3 loop reads CASSVALAGMRDTQYF. In DNA, the CDR3 is TGTGCCAGCAGCGTAGCCCTAGCGGGGATGCGAGATACGCAGTATTTT. The full variable domain, its missing parts supplied by reference TRBV9 and TRBJ2-3, is DSGVTQTPKHLITATGQRVTLRCSPRSGDLSVYWYQQSLDQGLQFLIQYYNGEERAKGNILERFSAQQFPDLHSELNLSSLELGDSALYFCASSVALAGMRDTQYFGPGTRLTVL.

This clonotype came up many times. V usage is TRBV7-9 and J usage is TRBJ1-1; no definite D call. The CDR3 sequence is 12 residues long. V gave up 2 bases and J gave up 11 bases, with 12 bases separating them. CDR1 and CDR2 (germline): SEHNR, FQNEAQ (reference sequence). DNA of the CDR3: TGTGCCAGCAGCTTAAGGACCTCGAGCGCTTTCTTT. This encodes CASSLRTSSAFF.

The genes are TRBV27 and TRBJ1-1; the D is unclear. Trimming removed 5 bases at V and 0 bases at J, with 13 bases between. Germline CDR1 MNHEY, CDR2 SMNVEV (reference sequence). This CDR3 has 15 amino acids. The CDR3 DNA is TGTGCCAGCAGTCTAACCATCCTCATGAACACTGAAGCTTTCTTT. Protein sequence: CASSLTILMNTEAFF.

This clonotype was counted between two and nine times. This chain joins TRBV2 and TRBJ1-4, with D possibly being TRBD1 (5 bases). The CDR3 contains 19 residues. The V end lost 6 bases, the J end lost 6 bases, and 29 bases lay between the germline ends. Germline CDR1 reads SNHLY; CDR2 reads FYNNEI. The DNA of the CDR3 is TGTGCCAGCAGACTTGACAGAAACGAAGACCGTTATAAAGATGAAAAACTGTTTTTT. Protein sequence: CASRLDRNEDRYKDEKLFF.

This sequence joins TRBV29-1 and TRBJ2-5, with D perhaps TRBD1 (5 bases). The V end was cut by 5 bases, the J end by 5 bases, with 9 bases between. CDR3 length: 11 residues. CDR1 and CDR2 (germline): SQVTM, ANQGSEA. In DNA, the CDR3 is TGCAGCGTTCCAGGGTTTGAGACCCAGTACTTC. Translated: CSVPGFETQYF.

The chain employs TRBV12-3 or TRBV12-4 and TRBJ1-2, with TRBD1 matching over 10 bases. CDR3 size: 15 residues. Trimming removed 5 bases from V and 2 bases from J; junction bases left unmatched: 5. This CDR3 reads CASSIRTGGNYGYTF. The CDR3, as DNA: TGTGCCAGCAGTATACGGACAGGGGGGAACTATGGCTACACCTTC.

This clonotype was seen repeatedly, ten times or more. The gene calls are TRBV12-3 or TRBV12-4 and TRBJ2-7; D is unclear. This CDR3 has 14 residues. Trimming removed 6 bases from V and 1 base from J, with 13 bases in between. The CDR3 DNA reads TGTGCCAGCAGCCATTCGGATCCTTCCTACGAGCAGTACTTC. As protein: CASSHSDPSYEQYF.

This clonotype showed up just a few times. The chain combines TRBV4-1 with TRBJ2-1, with D possibly being TRBD1 (6 bases). Germline CDR1 MGHRA, CDR2 YSYEKL. The CDR3 runs to 16 residues. V lost 0 bases to trimming and J lost 10 bases, with 19 bases between them. The CDR3, as DNA: TGCGCCAGCAGCCAAGATAAGTATCTCAGGGGCGGCGAGCAGTTCTTC. Translated: CASSQDKYLRGGEQFF.

There are many counts of this clonotype. The genes are TRBV7-9 and TRBJ2-1; TRBD2 matches 12 bases. Germline V gene sequence: CDR1 SEHNR, CDR2 FQNEAQ (reference sequence). The CDR3 covers 17 residues. The V and J ends lost 6 bases and 2 bases, in that order; junction bases with no gene match: 8. The CDR3: CASRPPPSGGAYNEQFF. The CDR3 region has the DNA TGTGCCAGCAGACCGCCCCCTAGCGGGGGGGCCTACAATGAGCAGTTCTTC.

This sequence joins TRBV11-3 and TRBJ2-2, with 14 bases lining up with TRBD2. The CDR3 runs 15 residues. V gave up 5 bases and J gave up 6 bases; unmatched junction bases: 2. In germline, CDR1 is SGHNT, CDR2 YENEEA. In nucleotides, the CDR3 is TGTGCCAGCAGCGGGACTAGCGGGGGTTCCGGGGAGCTGTTTTTT. Amino acids: CASSGTSGGSGELFF. Combining the CDR3 with reference TRBV11-3 and TRBJ2-2 gives the whole variable domain EAGVVQSPRYKIIEKKQPVAFWCNPISGHNTLYWYLQNLGQGPELLIRYENEEAVDDSQLPKDRFSAERLKGVDSTLKIQPAELGDSAVYLCASSGTSGGSGELFFGEGSRLTVL.

The rearrangement joins TRBV5-1 to TRBJ2-7; 9 positions match TRBD1. Germline trimming cut 5 bases from V and 2 bases from J; bases unmatched to any gene: 8. The CDR3 is 15 residues long. The germline V gene encodes CDR1 SGHRS and CDR2 YFSETQ. The CDR3, as DNA: TGCGCCAGCAGTCCTGGGACAGGGAGTGCCTACGAGCAGTACTTC. Its protein product is CASSPGTGSAYEQYF.

This clonotype was counted only a few times. The chain combines TRBV7-6 with TRBJ2-5; D gene ambiguous. The germline V gene encodes CDR1 SGHVS and CDR2 FNYEAQ. Trimming pared 5 bases from V and 3 bases from J, leaving 16 bases between. The CDR3 spans 15 residues. CDR3 residues: CASSPRPLREETQYF. CDR3 nucleotide sequence: TGTGCCAGCAGCCCAAGGCCTCTACGGGAAGAGACCCAGTACTTC. Complete variable domain (other parts from reference TRBV7-6 and TRBJ2-5): GAGVSQSPRYKVTKRGQDVALRCDPISGHVSLYWYRQALGQGPEFLTYFNYEAQQDKSGLPNDRFSAERPEGSISTLTIQRTEQRDSAMYRCASSPRPLREETQYFGPGTRLLVL.